A single sample gave rise to the 25 T cell receptor beta chains below, sequenced in a study of CD8 T cells in Susac syndrome. When the RNA was reverse transcribed, random hexamers were used with an input of about 0.5 to 1 ug. TCRdb analysed the immunoSEQ multiplex PCR reads with MiXCR anew, one entry per CDR3 protein. This table holds some 300,000 distinct CDR3 sequences, 85% found once. Material for sequencing was CD8+ T cells from PBMCs. The receptors originated from a human donor with multiple sclerosis.

The sample holds one count of this clonotype. The chain is built from TRBV9 and TRBJ2-1; D tentatively reads TRBD1 or TRBD2 (5 bases each). Germline CDR1 SGDLS, CDR2 YYNGEE. The CDR3 extends over 16 amino acids. The V end was cut by 0 bases, the J end by 9 bases, with 19 bases between. The CDR3 region has the DNA TGTGCCAGCAGCGTAGACGTGGGCCTCATGGGGACTGAGCAGTTCTTC. It translates to CASSVDVGLMGTEQFF.

The V call is TRBV7-3, the J call TRBJ2-7; 8 positions agree with TRBD2. The junction had 3 bases not matched to a gene; V was cut back by 0 bases and J by 5 bases. The CDR3 has 14 residues. Germline CDR1 is SGHTA and CDR2 is FQGTGA. The DNA for the CDR3 is TGTGCCAGCAGCTTAACAGCGGGAGCAAACGAGCAGTACTTC. Translating it yields CASSLTAGANEQYF.

The V and J genes are TRBV20-1 and TRBJ1-1, with 12 nucleotides matching TRBD1. Germline V gene lookup returns CDR1 DFQATT and CDR2 SNEGSKA (reference sequence). This CDR3 contains 14 residues. V was clipped by 1 base and J by 3 bases; unmatched bases: 0. The CDR3 DNA sequence: TGCAGTGCTAGAGGGGACAGGGGGCACACTGAAGCTTTCTTT. It encodes CSARGDRGHTEAFF.

The V and J genes are TRBV29-1 and TRBJ1-2; tentative D call: TRBD1 (5 bases). The germline V gene has CDR1 SQVTM and CDR2 ANQGSEA. The V and J ends lost 5 bases and 5 bases respectively, with 12 bases between them. The CDR3 runs 12 residues. The CDR3 nucleotides are TGCAGCGTTCTGACAGAGACGTATGGCTACACCTTC. This encodes CSVLTETYGYTF.

This chain links TRBV15 with TRBJ1-2, with TRBD1 matching over 9 bases. The V gene end was trimmed by 0 bases and the J gene end by 8 bases; junction bases not matched to a gene: 7. Germline V CDR1 and CDR2: LNHNV, YYDKDF (reference sequence). The CDR3 covers 15 residues. CDR3 residues: CATSRDQGTGWGYTF. The CDR3 nucleotides read TGTGCCACCAGCAGAGATCAGGGGACAGGGTGGGGCTACACCTTC.

The rearrangement uses TRBV5-1 and TRBJ1-5; D uncertain. V lost 1 base, J lost 7 bases, and 9 bases lay in between. CDR1 SGHRS and CDR2 YFSETQ come from the germline V gene. The length of the CDR3 is 13 residues. The CDR3 DNA sequence: TGCGCCAGCAGCTTGTCCGGGTACCAGCCCCAGCATTTT. It encodes CASSLSGYQPQHF.

The chain has TRBV15 and TRBJ1-1; D is perhaps TRBD1 (6 bases). Germline V CDR1 and CDR2: LNHNV, YYDKDF (reference sequence). The CDR3 runs 14 residues. V was shortened by 0 bases and J by 7 bases, with 12 bases between the two germline ends. CDR3 bases: TGTGCCACCAGCAGAGATCGGGGGGCGGATGAAGCTTTCTTT. It codes for CATSRDRGADEAFF.

The chain links TRBV10-3 to TRBJ1-2; 10 positions match TRBD1. This CDR3 spans 15 amino acids. V lost 7 bases to trimming and J lost 8 bases; unmatched junction nucleotides: 13. Germline V gene sequence: CDR1 ENHRY, CDR2 SYGVKD. The CDR3: CAIKPQDRGVEGYTF. CDR3 DNA: TGTGCCATCAAACCCCAGGACAGGGGGGTCGAGGGCTACACCTTC.

V is TRBV6-6 and J is TRBJ1-1; D is uncertain. Germline CDR1 MNHNY, CDR2 SVGAGI (reference sequence). This CDR3 has 15 residues. Between the trimmed V and J ends, which lost 6 bases and 0 bases, there was a span of 14 bases. The CDR3 DNA is TGTGCCAGCAGCCCCTTGTATGGATTGAACACTGAAGCTTTCTTT. Amino acid sequence: CASSPLYGLNTEAFF.

This chain uses TRBV30 with TRBJ1-1; TRBD1 matches 7 bases. J lost 4 bases, V lost 5 bases, and 7 bases had no gene match. CDR1 GTSNPN and CDR2 SVGIG come from the germline V gene (reference sequence). CDR3 length equals 13 residues. The CDR3 DNA sequence: TGTGCCTGGTTCGGACAGGTAGGCACTGAAGCTTTCTTT. It encodes CAWFGQVGTEAFF.

The V gene is TRBV7-8, the J gene TRBJ1-2; tentative D call: TRBD1 (6 bases). CDR1 is SGHVS and CDR2 is FQNEAQ in the germline V gene. The CDR3 is 13 amino acids. Deletions cut 3 bases from V and 4 bases from J, with 9 bases between. In nucleotides, the CDR3 is TGTGCCAGCAGCTTGGGGGGCCCCTATGGCTACACCTTC. Translation: CASSLGGPYGYTF.

V is TRBV7-2 and J is TRBJ2-3; 12 bases align to TRBD2. The CDR3 consists of 15 residues. CDR1 is SGHTA and CDR2 is FQGNSA in the germline V gene. V gave up 5 bases and J gave up 6 bases; unmatched junction bases: 6. As DNA, the CDR3 is TGTGCCAGCAGCCGCTGGACTAGCGGGACTGATACGCAGTATTTT. As protein: CASSRWTSGTDTQYF.

This chain uses TRBV19 with TRBJ2-1; D possibly corresponds to TRBD2 (6 bases). This CDR3 region has 15 residues. V lost 1 base and J lost 3, with 10 bases in between. Germline lookup yields CDR1 LNHDA and CDR2 SQIVND (reference sequence). The CDR3 reads CASSIGPGDYNEQFF. DNA of the CDR3: TGTGCCAGTAGTATAGGACCGGGAGACTACAATGAGCAGTTCTTC.

The V gene is TRBV28, the J gene TRBJ2-7; 8 positions agree with TRBD2. The CDR3 is made up of 14 amino acids. After removal of 3 bases from V and 3 bases from J, the junction contained 4 bases not matched to a gene. The germline CDR1 and CDR2 sequences are MDHEN and SYDVKM. The DNA of the CDR3 is TGTGCCAGCAGTTTGACGGGAGGGAACTACGAGCAGTACTTC. Its protein is CASSLTGGNYEQYF.

The rearrangement links TRBV19 to TRBJ1-5, with a tentative D call TRBD1 (5 bases). Germline-derived CDR1 and CDR2 are LNHDA and SQIVND (reference sequence). V lost 7 bases, J lost 3 bases, and 16 bases lay in between. The CDR3 is made up of 15 amino acids. This chain's CDR3 is CASNPGAGINQPQHF. DNA of the CDR3: TGTGCCAGTAATCCCGGGGCAGGGATCAATCAGCCCCAGCATTTT.

The chain is built from TRBV27 and TRBJ1-2, with 9 bases that match TRBD1. The CDR3 is made up of 13 amino acids. With 6 bases clipped from V and 8 bases from J, the junction kept 7 bases outside the gene matches. In germline, CDR1 is MNHEY, CDR2 SMNVEV (reference sequence). This CDR3 reads CASSTQGAGGYTF. As DNA, the CDR3 is TGTGCCAGCAGCACACAGGGGGCCGGGGGCTACACCTTC.

The chain employs TRBV27 and TRBJ2-1, with TRBD2 as a possible D gene (5 bases). The germline gives CDR1 MNHEY, CDR2 SMNVEV (reference sequence). Trimming pared 0 bases from V and 7 bases from J, leaving 13 bases between. There are 15 residues in the CDR3. CDR3: CASSLSVRGWNEQFF. The CDR3 DNA follows: TGTGCCAGCAGTTTATCGGTACGGGGTTGGAATGAGCAGTTCTTC.

The chain uses TRBV4-1 and TRBJ2-1; D may be TRBD2 (5 bases). This CDR3 is built from 16 residues. V lost 1 base and J lost 2, with 12 bases in between. Germline CDR1 MGHRA, CDR2 YSYEKL. The CDR3 nucleotides are TGCGCCAGCAGCCAAGTGCCCAGCGGAGCCTACAATGAGCAGTTCTTC. Protein product: CASSQVPSGAYNEQFF.

The rearrangement joins TRBV4-3 to TRBJ2-1; no clear D. Trimming removed 4 bases from V and 8 bases from J, with 15 bases in between. Germline-derived CDR1 and CDR2 are LGHNA and YSLEER. CDR3 length equals 14 residues. The CDR3 DNA reads as TGCGCCAGCAGCCCCTCCGCACGACTCGATGAGCAGTTCTTC. It yields the protein CASSPSARLDEQFF.

The gene calls are TRBV12-3 or TRBV12-4 and TRBJ1-1; D call uncertain. Trimming took 3 bases from V and 6 from J, leaving 14 bases between them. The CDR3 runs to 14 residues. This CDR3 is CASSLATISAEAFF. The CDR3 nucleotides read TGTGCCAGCAGTTTGGCCACAATCAGCGCTGAAGCTTTCTTT.

V is TRBV15 and J is TRBJ2-1; no clear D gene. This CDR3 has 13 amino acids. Deletions cut 3 bases from V and 6 bases from J, with 9 bases between. Looked up from germline, CDR1 is LNHNV and CDR2 is YYDKDF (reference sequence). The CDR3 bases are TGTGCCACCAGCAGTGCCAACAGCAATGAGCAGTTCTTC. Translation: CATSSANSNEQFF. Using reference TRBV15 and TRBJ2-1 for the parts outside the CDR3, the full variable domain is DAMVIQNPRYQVTQFGKPVTLSCSQTLNHNVMYWYQQKSSQAPKLLFHYYDKDFNNEADTPDNFQSRRPNTSFCFLDIRSPGLGDTAMYLCATSSANSNEQFFGPGTRLTVL.

This chain uses TRBV20-1 with TRBJ1-2; 9 bases match TRBD1. Germline values: CDR1 DFQATT, CDR2 SNEGSKA (reference sequence). J gave up 4 bases and V 8 bases, and 17 bases lay outside the gene matches. The CDR3 contains 16 residues. DNA for the CDR3: TGCAGTCCTAAAGATCAACAGGGGGCGCGGATCTATGGCTACACCTTC. Translation gives CSPKDQQGARIYGYTF.

The chain carries TRBV6-6 and TRBJ1-1; 7 nucleotides agree with TRBD1. The CDR3 consists of 13 residues. Looked up from germline, CDR1 is MNHNY and CDR2 is SVGAGI (reference sequence). V was pared by 4 bases and J by 3 bases, with 2 bases of the junction left unmatched. The CDR3 spells CASSSGQDTEAFF. Written as DNA, the CDR3 is TGTGCCAGCAGTTCCGGACAGGACACTGAAGCTTTCTTT.

V gene TRBV4-3 combines with J gene TRBJ2-7, with D unclear. The V and J ends lost 2 bases and 5 bases respectively, with 13 bases between them. CDR1 and CDR2 (germline): LGHNA, YSLEER. The CDR3 runs to 14 residues. Here the CDR3 DNA reads TGCGCCAGCAGCCAATCCTCGACCTGGGACGAGCAGTACTTC. Protein sequence: CASSQSSTWDEQYF.

This clonotype is a singleton in its sample. The chain joins TRBV14 to TRBJ1-2; a possible D gene is TRBD1 (5 bases). This CDR3 spans 15 amino acids. V was clipped by 4 bases and J by 1 base, with 13 bases between them. CDR1 is SGHDN, CDR2 FVKESK, per germline. The CDR3 loop reads CASSPWDRSNYGYTF. The CDR3 region has the DNA TGTGCCAGCAGCCCCTGGGACCGTAGTAACTATGGCTACACCTTC.